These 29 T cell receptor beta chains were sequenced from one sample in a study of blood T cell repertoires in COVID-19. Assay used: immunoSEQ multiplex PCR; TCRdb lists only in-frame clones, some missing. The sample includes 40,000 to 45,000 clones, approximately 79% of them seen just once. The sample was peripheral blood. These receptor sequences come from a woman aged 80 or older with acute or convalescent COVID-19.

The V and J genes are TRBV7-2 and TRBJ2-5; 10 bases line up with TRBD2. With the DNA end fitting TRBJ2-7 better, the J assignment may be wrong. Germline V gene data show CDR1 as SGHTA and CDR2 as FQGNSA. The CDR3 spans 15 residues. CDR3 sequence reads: CASSLSSGSGYEQYF. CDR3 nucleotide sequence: TGTGCCAGCAGCTTATCTAGCGGGAGTGGCTACGAGCAGTACTTC.

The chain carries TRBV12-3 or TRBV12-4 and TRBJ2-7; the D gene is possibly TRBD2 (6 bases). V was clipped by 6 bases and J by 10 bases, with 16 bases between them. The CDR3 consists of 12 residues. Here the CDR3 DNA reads TGTGCCAGCAGCTCTAGCGCGCCAGAACAGTACTTC. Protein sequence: CASSSSAPEQYF.

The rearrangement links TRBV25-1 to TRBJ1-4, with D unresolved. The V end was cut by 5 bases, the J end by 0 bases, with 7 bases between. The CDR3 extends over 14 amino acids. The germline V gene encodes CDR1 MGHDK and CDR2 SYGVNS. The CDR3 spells CASSSATTNEKLFF. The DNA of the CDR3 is TGTGCCAGCAGTTCAGCGACAACTAATGAAAAACTGTTTTTT.

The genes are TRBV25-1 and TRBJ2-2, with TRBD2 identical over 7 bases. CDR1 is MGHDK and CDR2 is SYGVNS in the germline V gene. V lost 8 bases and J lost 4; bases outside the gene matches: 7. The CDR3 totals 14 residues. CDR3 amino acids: CASAAGESTGELFF. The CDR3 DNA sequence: TGTGCCAGCGCTGCGGGGGAGAGCACCGGGGAGCTGTTTTTT.

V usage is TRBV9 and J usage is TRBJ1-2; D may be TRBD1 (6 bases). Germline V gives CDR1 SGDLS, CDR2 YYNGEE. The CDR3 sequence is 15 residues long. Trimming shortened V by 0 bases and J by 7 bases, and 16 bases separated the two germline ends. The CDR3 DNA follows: TGTGCCAGCAGCGTAGACCCACAGGGTAATAGTGGCTACACCTTC. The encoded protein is CASSVDPQGNSGYTF. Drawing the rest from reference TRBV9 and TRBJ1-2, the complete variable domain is DSGVTQTPKHLITATGQRVTLRCSPRSGDLSVYWYQQSLDQGLQFLIQYYNGEERAKGNILERFSAQQFPDLHSELNLSSLELGDSALYFCASSVDPQGNSGYTFGSGTRLTVV.

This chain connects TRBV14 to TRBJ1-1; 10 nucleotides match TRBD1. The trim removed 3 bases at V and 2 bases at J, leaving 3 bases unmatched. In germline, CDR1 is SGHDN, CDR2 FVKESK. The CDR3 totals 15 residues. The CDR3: CASSQATGGNTEAFF. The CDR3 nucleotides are TGTGCCAGCAGCCAGGCGACAGGGGGCAACACTGAAGCTTTCTTT.

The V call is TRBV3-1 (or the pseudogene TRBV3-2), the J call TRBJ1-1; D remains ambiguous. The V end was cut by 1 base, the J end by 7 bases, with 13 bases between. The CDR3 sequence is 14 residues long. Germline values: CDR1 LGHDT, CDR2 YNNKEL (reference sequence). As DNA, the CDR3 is TGTGCCAGCAGCCAAGGAGGCACCACGCGTGAAGCTTTCTTT. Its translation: CASSQGGTTREAFF.

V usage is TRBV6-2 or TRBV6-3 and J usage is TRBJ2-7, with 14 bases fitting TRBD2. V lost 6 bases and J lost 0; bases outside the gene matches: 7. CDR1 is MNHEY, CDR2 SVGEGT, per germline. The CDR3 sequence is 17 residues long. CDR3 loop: CASSPGTSGSYSYEQYF. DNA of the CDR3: TGTGCCAGCAGCCCTGGGACTAGCGGGAGTTACTCCTACGAGCAGTACTTC.

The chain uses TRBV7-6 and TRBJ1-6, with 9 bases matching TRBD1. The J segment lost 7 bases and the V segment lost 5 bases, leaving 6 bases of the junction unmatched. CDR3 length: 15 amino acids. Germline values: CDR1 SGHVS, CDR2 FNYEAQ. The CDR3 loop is CASSKHGQGNSPLHF. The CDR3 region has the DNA TGTGCCAGCAGCAAACACGGACAGGGGAATTCACCCCTCCACTTT.

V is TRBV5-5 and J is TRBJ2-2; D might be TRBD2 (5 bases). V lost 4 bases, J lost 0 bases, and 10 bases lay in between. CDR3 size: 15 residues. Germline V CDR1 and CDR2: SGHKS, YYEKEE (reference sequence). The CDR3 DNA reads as TGTGCCAGCAGCCGGACCGGGACGAACACCGGGGAGCTGTTTTTT. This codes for CASSRTGTNTGELFF. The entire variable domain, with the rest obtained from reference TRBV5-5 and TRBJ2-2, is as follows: DAGVTQSPTHLIKTRGQQVTLRCSPISGHKSVSWYQQVLGQGPQFIFQYYEKEERGRGNFPDRFSARQFPNYSSELNVNALLLGDSALYLCASSRTGTNTGELFFGEGSRLTVL.

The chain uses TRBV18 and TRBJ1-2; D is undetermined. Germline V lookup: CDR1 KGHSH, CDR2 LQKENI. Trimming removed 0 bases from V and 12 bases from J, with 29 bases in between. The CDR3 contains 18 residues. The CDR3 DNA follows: TGTGCCAGCTCACCACCCAATAGCCCCGGTCGGATGTACCCCGGGAACACCTTC. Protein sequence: CASSPPNSPGRMYPGNTF.

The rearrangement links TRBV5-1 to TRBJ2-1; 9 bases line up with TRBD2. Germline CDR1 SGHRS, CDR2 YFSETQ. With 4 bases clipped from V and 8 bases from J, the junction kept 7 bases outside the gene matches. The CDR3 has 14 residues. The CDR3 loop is CASSGLATLDEQFF. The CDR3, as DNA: TGCGCCAGCAGCGGACTAGCGACCCTCGATGAGCAGTTCTTC.

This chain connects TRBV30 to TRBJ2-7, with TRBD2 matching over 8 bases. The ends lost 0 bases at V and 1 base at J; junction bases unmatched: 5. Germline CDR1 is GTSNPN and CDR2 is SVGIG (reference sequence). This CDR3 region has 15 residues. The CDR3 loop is CAWSVSAGGSYEQYF. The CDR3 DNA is TGTGCCTGGAGTGTTAGTGCGGGAGGATCCTACGAGCAGTACTTC.

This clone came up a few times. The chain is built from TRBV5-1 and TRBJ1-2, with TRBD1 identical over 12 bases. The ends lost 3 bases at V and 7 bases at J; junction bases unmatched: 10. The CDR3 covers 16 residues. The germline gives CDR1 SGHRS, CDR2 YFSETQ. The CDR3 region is CASSSAWDRGRGGYTF. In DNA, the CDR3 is TGCGCCAGCAGCTCAGCTTGGGACAGGGGGCGCGGTGGCTACACCTTC.

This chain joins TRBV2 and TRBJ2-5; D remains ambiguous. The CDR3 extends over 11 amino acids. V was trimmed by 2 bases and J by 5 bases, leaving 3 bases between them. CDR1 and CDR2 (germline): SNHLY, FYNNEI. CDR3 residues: CASSEPETQYF. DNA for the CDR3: TGTGCCAGCAGTGAACCGGAGACCCAGTACTTC.

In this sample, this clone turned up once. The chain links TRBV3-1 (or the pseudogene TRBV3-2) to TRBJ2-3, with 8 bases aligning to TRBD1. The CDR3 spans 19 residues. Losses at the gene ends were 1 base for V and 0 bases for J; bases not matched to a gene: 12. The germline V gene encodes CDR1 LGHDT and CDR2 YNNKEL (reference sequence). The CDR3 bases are TGTGCCAGCAGCCAAGTCCTTCTGGGGACAGGAACTAGCACAGATACGCAGTATTTT. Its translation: CASSQVLLGTGTSTDTQYF.

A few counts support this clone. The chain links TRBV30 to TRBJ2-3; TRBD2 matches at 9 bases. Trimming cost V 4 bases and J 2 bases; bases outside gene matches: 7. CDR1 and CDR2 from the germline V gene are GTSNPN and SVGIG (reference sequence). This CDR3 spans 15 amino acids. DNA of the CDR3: TGTGCCTGGAAAAAACTAGCGGGCAACACAGATACGCAGTATTTT. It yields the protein CAWKKLAGNTDTQYF.

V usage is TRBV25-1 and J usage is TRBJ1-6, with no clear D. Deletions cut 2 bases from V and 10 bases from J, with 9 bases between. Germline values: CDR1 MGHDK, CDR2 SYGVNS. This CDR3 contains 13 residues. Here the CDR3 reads CASSEPPASPLHF. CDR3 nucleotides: TGTGCCAGCAGTGAACCTCCAGCGTCACCCCTCCACTTT. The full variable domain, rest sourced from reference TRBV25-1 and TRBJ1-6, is EADIYQTPRYLVIGTGKKITLECSQTMGHDKMYWYQQDPGMELHLIHYSYGVNSTEKGDLSSESTVSRIRTEHFPLTLESARPSHTSQYLCASSEPPASPLHFGNGTRLTVT.

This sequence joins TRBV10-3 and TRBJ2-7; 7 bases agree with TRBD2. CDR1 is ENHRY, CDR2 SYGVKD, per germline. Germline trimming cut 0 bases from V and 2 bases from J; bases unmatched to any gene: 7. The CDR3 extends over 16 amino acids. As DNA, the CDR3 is TGTGCCATCAGTGAGTCGGGGGGGGTGTGGACCTACGAGCAGTACTTC. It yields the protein CAISESGGVWTYEQYF.

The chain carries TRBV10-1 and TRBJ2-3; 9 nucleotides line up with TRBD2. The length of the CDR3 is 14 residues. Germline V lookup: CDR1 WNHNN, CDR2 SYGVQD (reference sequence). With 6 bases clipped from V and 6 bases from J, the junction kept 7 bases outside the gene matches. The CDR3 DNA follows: TGCGCCAGCAGGTTAGCGGGAGACCCCGATACGCAGTATTTT. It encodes CASRLAGDPDTQYF.

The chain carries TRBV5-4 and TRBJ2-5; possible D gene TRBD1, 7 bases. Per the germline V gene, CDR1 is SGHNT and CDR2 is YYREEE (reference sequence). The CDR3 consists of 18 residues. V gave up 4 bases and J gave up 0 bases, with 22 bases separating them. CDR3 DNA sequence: TGTGCCAGCAGCCACGGACAGGCGGGAAGGTGGTACCAAGAGACCCAGTACTTC. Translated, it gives CASSHGQAGRWYQETQYF.

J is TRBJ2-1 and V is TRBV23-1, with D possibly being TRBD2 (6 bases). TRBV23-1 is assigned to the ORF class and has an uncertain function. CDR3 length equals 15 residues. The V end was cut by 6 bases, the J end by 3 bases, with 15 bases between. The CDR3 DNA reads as TGCGCCAGCAGACAGGTCCGGAGGGTCTACAATGAGCAGTTCTTC. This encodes CASRQVRRVYNEQFF.

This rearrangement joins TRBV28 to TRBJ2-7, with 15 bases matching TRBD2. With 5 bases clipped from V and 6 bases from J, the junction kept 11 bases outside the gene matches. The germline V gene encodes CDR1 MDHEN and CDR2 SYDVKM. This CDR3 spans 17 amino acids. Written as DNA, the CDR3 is TGTGCCAGCAGTGGGCCGGGACTAGCGGGAGGTGGAGGCGAGCAGTACTTC. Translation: CASSGPGLAGGGGEQYF.

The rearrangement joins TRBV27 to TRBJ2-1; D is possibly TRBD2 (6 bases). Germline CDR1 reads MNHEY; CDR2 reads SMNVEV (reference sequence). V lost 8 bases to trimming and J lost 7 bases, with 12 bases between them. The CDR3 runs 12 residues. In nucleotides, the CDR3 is TGTGCCAGCTCGACTAGGAGGAATGAGCAGTTCTTC. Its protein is CASSTRRNEQFF.

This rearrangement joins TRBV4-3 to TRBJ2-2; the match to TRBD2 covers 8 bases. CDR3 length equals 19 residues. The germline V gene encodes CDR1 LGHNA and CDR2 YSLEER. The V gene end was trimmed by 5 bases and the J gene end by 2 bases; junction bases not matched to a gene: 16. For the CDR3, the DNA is TGCGCCAGCAGCAAATTACTCCCCCAGCGGGGGACTAACACCGGGGAGCTGTTTTTT. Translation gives CASSKLLPQRGTNTGELFF.

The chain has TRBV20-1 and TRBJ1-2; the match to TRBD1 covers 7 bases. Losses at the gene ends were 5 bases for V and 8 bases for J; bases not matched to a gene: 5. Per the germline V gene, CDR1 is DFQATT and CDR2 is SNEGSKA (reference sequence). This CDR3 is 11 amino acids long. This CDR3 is CSAQGGEGYTF. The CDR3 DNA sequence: TGCAGTGCTCAGGGGGGAGAAGGCTACACCTTC.

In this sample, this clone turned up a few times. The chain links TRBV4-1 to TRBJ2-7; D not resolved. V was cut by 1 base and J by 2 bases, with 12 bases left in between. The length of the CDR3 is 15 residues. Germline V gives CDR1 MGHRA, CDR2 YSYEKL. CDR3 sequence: CASSQVGDSAYEQYF. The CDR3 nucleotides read TGCGCCAGCAGCCAAGTAGGCGACTCTGCCTACGAGCAGTACTTC.

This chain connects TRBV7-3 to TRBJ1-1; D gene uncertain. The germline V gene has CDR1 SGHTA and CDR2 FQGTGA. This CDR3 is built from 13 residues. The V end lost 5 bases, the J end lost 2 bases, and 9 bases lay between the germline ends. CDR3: CASSANTNTEAFF. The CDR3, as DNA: TGTGCCAGCAGCGCCAACACCAACACTGAAGCTTTCTTT.

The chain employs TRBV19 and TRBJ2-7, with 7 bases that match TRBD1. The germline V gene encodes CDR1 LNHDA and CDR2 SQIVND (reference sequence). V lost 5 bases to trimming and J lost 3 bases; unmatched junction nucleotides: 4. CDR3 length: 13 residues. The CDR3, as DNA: TGTGCCAGTAGTGCTGACAGGGTCTACGAGCAGTACTTC. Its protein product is CASSADRVYEQYF.